These 20 T cell receptor beta chains originate from one sample sequenced in a study of OX40 agonist ivuxolimab in advanced cancers. Sequencing used immunoSEQ multiplex PCR; TCRdb keeps in-frame clones, though not all of them. The top ten hold 0.3% to 0.35% of the sample, which has 100,000 or so clones, around 86% seen once. Material: CD4+ or CD8+ T cells sorted from blood, obtained in a trial of the OX40 agonist ivuxolimab. These receptors all come from an adult with an advanced solid tumor such as melanoma, head and neck, liver or kidney cancer.

This clone was detected a few times. This rearrangement joins TRBV25-1 to TRBJ2-7; maybe TRBD1 (5 bases). CDR1 and CDR2 from the germline V gene are MGHDK and SYGVNS. This CDR3 has 14 residues. Trimming removed 4 bases from V and 3 bases from J, with 13 bases in between. The CDR3 sequence: CASSAKDKGYEQYF. DNA for the CDR3: TGTGCCAGCAGTGCCAAGGACAAAGGCTACGAGCAGTACTTC.

The chain employs TRBV10-1 and TRBJ2-1, with TRBD1 matching 10 bases. Germline assignment: CDR1 WNHNN and CDR2 SYGVQD (reference sequence). Trimming took 11 bases from V and 6 from J; bases not matched to a gene: 16. The CDR3 extends over 16 amino acids. This CDR3 is CAGGRVRDRGCNEQFF. For the CDR3, the DNA is TGCGCCGGGGGACGGGTCCGGGACAGGGGTTGCAATGAGCAGTTCTTC.

The chain employs TRBV11-2 and TRBJ2-5, with D perhaps matching TRBD1 (6 bases). V shed 6 bases and J shed 4 bases, with 12 bases lying between them. Germline V lookup: CDR1 SGHAT, CDR2 FQNNGV. The CDR3 is made up of 13 amino acids. CDR3: CASRNQGRETQYF. The CDR3 DNA is TGTGCCAGCAGAAATCAGGGGAGAGAGACCCAGTACTTC.

The chain recombines TRBV15 with TRBJ2-5; perhaps D is TRBD1 or TRBD2 (7 bases each). Trimming left V 4 bases short and J 3 bases short, with 18 bases between. The CDR3 length is 16 residues. Germline lookup yields CDR1 LNHNV and CDR2 YYDKDF (reference sequence). CDR3 bases: TGTGCCACCAGCAAGGGGGAGGGGGCAGGGGAAGAGACCCAGTACTTC. Its protein is CATSKGEGAGEETQYF.

V is TRBV6-1 and J is TRBJ1-6, with D hard to call. Germline V gives CDR1 MNHNS, CDR2 SASEGT. V lost 1 base and J 7 bases, leaving 11 bases between the germline ends. This CDR3 is 15 amino acids long. CDR3 sequence (DNA): TGTGCCAGCAGTGAAGTCCCCTGGGAGAATTCACCCCTCCACTTT. It translates to CASSEVPWENSPLHF.

V and J are TRBV5-4 and TRBJ1-2; D is undetermined. The CDR3 contains 14 residues. CDR1 SGHNT and CDR2 YYREEE come from the germline V gene (reference sequence). V shed 0 bases and J shed 5 bases, with 11 bases lying between them. The chain's CDR3 is CASSLVAGNYGYTF. The CDR3 region has the DNA TGTGCCAGCAGCTTGGTAGCGGGGAATTATGGCTACACCTTC.

The chain has TRBV27 and TRBJ2-5; 11 bases are shared with TRBD2. The CDR3 totals 15 residues. Trimming removed 8 bases from V and 3 bases from J; junction bases left unmatched: 8. Germline-derived CDR1 and CDR2 are MNHEY and SMNVEV (reference sequence). This CDR3 is CASGLAGMLEETQYF. DNA of the CDR3: TGTGCCAGCGGACTAGCGGGCATGTTAGAAGAGACCCAGTACTTC.

The chain combines TRBV2 with TRBJ1-5; 7 bases line up with TRBD1. CDR1 and CDR2 from the germline V gene are SNHLY and FYNNEI. The CDR3 loop spans 13 amino acids. V gave up 6 bases and J gave up 6 bases; unmatched junction bases: 5. CDR3 DNA sequence: TGTGCCAGCAGAGGGACAGCAGGTCAGCCCCAGCATTTT. It specifies CASRGTAGQPQHF.

The chain uses TRBV7-9 and TRBJ2-4; TRBD1 agrees at 8 bases. Germline V lookup: CDR1 SEHNR, CDR2 FQNEAQ (reference sequence). With 5 bases clipped from V and 1 base from J, the junction kept 10 bases outside the gene matches. The CDR3 contains 17 residues. This chain's CDR3 is CASSPGQGSGAKNIQYF. The DNA for the CDR3 is TGTGCCAGCAGCCCAGGACAGGGCTCAGGGGCCAAAAACATTCAGTACTTC.

The V gene is TRBV6-5, the J gene TRBJ2-7; D not certain. V lost 0 bases and J lost 9, with 9 bases in between. Germline V gene sequence: CDR1 MNHEY, CDR2 SVGAGI. This CDR3 is built from 12 residues. The CDR3 DNA reads TGTGCCAGCAGTTACTCGGCCGATATGCAGTACTTC. It codes for CASSYSADMQYF.

The chain joins TRBV25-1 to TRBJ2-1, with D possibly called TRBD1 or TRBD2 (5 bases each). V lost 1 base to trimming and J lost 7 bases, with 17 bases between them. CDR3 length equals 16 residues. Germline-derived CDR1 and CDR2 are MGHDK and SYGVNS. The CDR3 bases are TGTGCCAGCAGTGAATTGTTCGGGGCGACGGTGAATGAGCAGTTCTTC. Encoded protein: CASSELFGATVNEQFF.

The J gene is TRBJ2-1, the V gene TRBV6-4; 9 bases are shared with TRBD1. The CDR3 consists of 15 residues. V lost 2 bases, J lost 8 bases, and 7 bases stayed unmatched. CDR1 MRHNA and CDR2 SNTAGT come from the germline V gene. For the CDR3, the DNA is TGTGCCAGCAGTGACCTTGGACAGGGGAGAGATGAGCAGTTCTTC. The encoded protein is CASSDLGQGRDEQFF.

This clone was counted a few times. The chain joins TRBV6-5 to TRBJ1-2, with D possibly being TRBD1 (5 bases). The CDR3 sequence is 12 residues long. V gave up 2 bases and J gave up 5 bases, with 6 bases separating them. Germline CDR1 MNHEY, CDR2 SVGAGI. In nucleotides, the CDR3 is TGTGCCAGCAGTTACGGGGGGTATGGCTACACCTTC. This translates into CASSYGGYGYTF.

The genes are TRBV6-1 and TRBJ1-2; no reliable D call. The V end was cut by 2 bases, the J end by 8 bases, with 24 bases between. In germline, CDR1 is MNHNS, CDR2 SASEGT. The CDR3 consists of 17 residues. In DNA form, the CDR3 reads TGTGCCAGCAGTGAAAGATTGGGGAATCTCCCCTCGGAGGGCTACACCTTC. Its translation is CASSERLGNLPSEGYTF.

V is TRBV6-5 and J is TRBJ1-6, with TRBD1 matching 7 bases. The CDR3 contains 13 residues. With V trimmed by 6 bases and J by 5 bases, 1 base remained unmatched. Germline V gene sequence: CDR1 MNHEY, CDR2 SVGAGI. CDR3 in amino acids: CASRQGNNSPLHF. CDR3 coding DNA: TGTGCCAGCAGACAGGGGAATAATTCACCCCTCCACTTT.

The V and J genes are TRBV6-1 and TRBJ2-1, with 7 nucleotides matching TRBD2. V lost 4 bases and J lost 8; bases outside the gene matches: 8. From germline, CDR1 is MNHNS and CDR2 SASEGT. The CDR3 covers 14 residues. CDR3 DNA: TGTGCCAGCAGTGGGGGACGGGGGGTGTATGAGCAGTTCTTC. The encoded protein is CASSGGRGVYEQFF.

The chain couples TRBV18 to TRBJ1-2, with 9 bases that match TRBD1. Germline values: CDR1 KGHSH, CDR2 LQKENI. J gave up 0 bases and V 6 bases, and 8 bases lay outside the gene matches. The CDR3 length is 16 residues. The CDR3 protein is CASSQDRGVANYGYTF. In nucleotides, the CDR3 is TGTGCCAGCTCGCAAGACAGGGGGGTTGCTAACTATGGCTACACCTTC. Together with reference TRBV18 and TRBJ1-2, the CDR3 gives the full variable domain: NAGVMQNPRHLVRRRGQEARLRCSPMKGHSHVYWYRQLPEEGLKFMVYLQKENIIDESGMPKERFSAEFPKEGPSILRIQQVVRGDSAAYFCASSQDRGVANYGYTFGSGTRLTVV.

DNA of the CDR3: TGCGCCAGCAGCCAGCTTGGGACTAGCGGGGGGGCTAATGAGCAGTTCTTC. This encodes CASSQLGTSGGANEQFF. The chain recombines TRBV4-3 with TRBJ2-1; 16 nucleotides align to TRBD2. J lost 7 bases, V lost 3 bases, and 6 bases had no gene match. There are 17 residues in the CDR3. Looked up from germline, CDR1 is LGHNA and CDR2 is YSLEER.

This chain joins TRBV7-9 and TRBJ2-2; D is ambiguous. V gave up 1 base and J gave up 0 bases, with 9 bases separating them. The CDR3 is 16 amino acids. CDR1 is SEHNR and CDR2 is FQNEAQ in the germline V gene (reference sequence). The CDR3 is CASSLGSGTNTGELFF. The CDR3 DNA reads TGTGCCAGCAGCTTAGGGTCCGGCACGAACACCGGGGAGCTGTTTTTT.

V is TRBV7-9 and J is TRBJ2-3; no definite D call. Germline assignment: CDR1 SEHNR and CDR2 FQNEAQ (reference sequence). V was trimmed by 4 bases and J by 3 bases, leaving 2 bases between them. This CDR3 is 11 amino acids long. CDR3 nucleotides: TGTGCCAGCAGCTCGACAGATACGCAGTATTTT. As protein: CASSSTDTQYF. The complete variable domain, with remaining parts taken from reference TRBV7-9 and TRBJ2-3, reads DTGVSQNPRHKITKRGQNVTFRCDPISEHNRLYWYRQTLGQGPEFLTYFQNEAQLEKSRLLSDRFSAERPKGSFSTLEIQRTEQGDSAMYLCASSSTDTQYFGPGTRLTVL.